This T cell receptor (beta chain) was sequenced for a study of spatial heterogeneity in lung cancer. Turning to the study itself: Samples were obtained from approximately 72 donors, all untreated early-stage non-small cell lung cancer patients. PBMC samples from follow-up, when available, were sequenced at a median of around 23 months post-resection.

Unmatched junction bases numbered 0, after V lost 1 base and J lost 6 bases. The V gene's germline CDR1 is SEHNR and CDR2 FQNEAQ (reference sequence). This CDR3 is 15 amino acids long. This clonotype was detected many times. TCRdb called the 5' RACE reads again in MiXCR, with one record for every CDR3 protein. Among 110,000 or so distinct CDR3 sequences listed, 9.5% to 14% were seen once. Time point specified: blood at routine non-recurrence follow-up after resection. This sequence was found in a female donor with early-stage non-small cell lung cancer. Sequencing was performed on PBMCs, taken at follow-up. The V and J genes are TRBV7-9 and TRBJ2-1; TRBD2 aligns across 13 bases. The CDR3 bases are TGTGCCAGCAGCTTAGGGACTAGCGGGAGCAATGAGCAGTTCTTC. Protein product: CASSLGTSGSNEQFF.